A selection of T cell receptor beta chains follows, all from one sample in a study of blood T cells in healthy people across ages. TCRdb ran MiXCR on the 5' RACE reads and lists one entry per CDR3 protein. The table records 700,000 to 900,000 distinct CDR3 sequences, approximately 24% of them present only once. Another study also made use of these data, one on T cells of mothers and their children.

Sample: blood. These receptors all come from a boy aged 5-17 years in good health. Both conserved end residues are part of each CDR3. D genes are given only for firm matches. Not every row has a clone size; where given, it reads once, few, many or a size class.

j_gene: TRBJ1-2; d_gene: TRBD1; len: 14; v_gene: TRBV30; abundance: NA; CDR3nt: TGTGCCTGGAGTCCACGGACAGGGGCCTATGGCTACACCTTC; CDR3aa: CAWSPRTGAYGYTF
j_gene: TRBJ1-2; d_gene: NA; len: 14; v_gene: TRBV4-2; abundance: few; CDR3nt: TGTGCCAGCAGCCAAGCGATCGGGAACTATGGCTACACCTTC; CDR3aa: CASSQAIGNYGYTF
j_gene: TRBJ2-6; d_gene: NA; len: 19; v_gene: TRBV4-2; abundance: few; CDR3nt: TGTGCCAGCAGCCATTCGGACAGTCAAAACGGGCCTGGGGCCAACGTCCTGACTTTC; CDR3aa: CASSHSDSQNGPGANVLTF
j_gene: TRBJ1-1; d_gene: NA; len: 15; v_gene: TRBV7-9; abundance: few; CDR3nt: TGTGCCAGCAGCTTAAAGAGGGTACCGCACTCTGAAGCTTTCTTT; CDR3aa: CASSLKRVPHSEAFF
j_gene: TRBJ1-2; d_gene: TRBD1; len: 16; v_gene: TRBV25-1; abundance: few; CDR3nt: TGTGCCAGCAGTGAATATCAGGGGGCCGGAGTTAATGGCTACACCTTC; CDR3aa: CASSEYQGAGVNGYTF
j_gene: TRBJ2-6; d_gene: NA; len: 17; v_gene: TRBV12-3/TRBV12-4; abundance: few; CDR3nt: TGTGCCAGCAGTCTCCCTCGGGCGGGCTCTGGGGCCAACGTCCTGACTTTC; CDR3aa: CASSLPRAGSGANVLTF
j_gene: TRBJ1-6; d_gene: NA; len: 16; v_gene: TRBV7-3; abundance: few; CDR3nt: TGTGCCAGCAGACTCTCGGCGACAGGCAGTAATTCACCCCTCCACTTT; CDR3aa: CASRLSATGSNSPLHF
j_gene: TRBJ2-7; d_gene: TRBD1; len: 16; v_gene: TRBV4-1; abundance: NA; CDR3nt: TGCGCCAGCAGCCCCAGGGGGTCGACAGGGTCCTACGAGCAGTACTTC; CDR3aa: CASSPRGSTGSYEQYF
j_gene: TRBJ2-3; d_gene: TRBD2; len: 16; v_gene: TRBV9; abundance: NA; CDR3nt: TGTGCCAGCAGCGCGGGGACTAGCGGGTACACAGATACGCAGTATTTT; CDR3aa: CASSAGTSGYTDTQYF
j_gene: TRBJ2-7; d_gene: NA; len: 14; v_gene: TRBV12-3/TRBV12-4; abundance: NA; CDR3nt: TGTGCCAGCAGTTTTGGTGACAACACCTACGAGCAGTACTTC; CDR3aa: CASSFGDNTYEQYF
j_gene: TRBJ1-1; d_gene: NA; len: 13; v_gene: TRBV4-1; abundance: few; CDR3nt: TGCGCCAGCACCTACAGTCGGAACACTGAAGCTTTCTTT; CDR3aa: CASTYSRNTEAFF
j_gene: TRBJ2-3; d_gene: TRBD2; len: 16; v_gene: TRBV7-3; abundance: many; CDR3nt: TGTGCCAGCAGCTTACTAGCGGGGGGGCCGGGAGATACGCAGTATTTT; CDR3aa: CASSLLAGGPGDTQYF